These 15 T cell receptor beta chains came from one sample sequenced in a study of radiation and T cells in renal cell carcinoma. Time point denoted: blood 2 weeks post-SBRT. As to treatment: 15 Gy SBRT to primary tumor, nephrectomy 4 weeks later. The method was immunoSEQ multiplex PCR; TCRdb's version includes in-frame clones alone and lacks a portion of them. The repertoire holds some 75,000 clones, with more than 75% as singletons. The sequencing used blood, collected from a patient whose treatment included radiotherapy and nephrectomy. The receptors originated from a man in his 60s with renal cell carcinoma.

The V gene is TRBV28, the J gene TRBJ1-4, with D possibly matching TRBD1 (5 bases). This CDR3 spans 15 amino acids. The V end was cut by 4 bases, the J end by 0 bases, with 9 bases between. CDR1 and CDR2 (germline): MDHEN, SYDVKM. The DNA of the CDR3 is TGTGCCAGCAGTTCCTGGGGCGCAACTAATGAAAAACTGTTTTTT. Protein product: CASSSWGATNEKLFF.

The chain is built from TRBV19 and TRBJ1-5; 10 nucleotides agree with TRBD1. CDR1 and CDR2 from the germline V gene are LNHDA and SQIVND (reference sequence). The CDR3 loop spans 15 amino acids. V was pared by 6 bases and J by 7 bases, with 9 bases of the junction left unmatched. The CDR3 reads CASSLTGGSGQPQHF. In nucleotides, the CDR3 is TGTGCCAGTAGCCTGACAGGGGGCTCGGGACAGCCCCAGCATTTT.

This chain uses TRBV7-2 with TRBJ2-1; D is possibly TRBD1 (5 bases). V was clipped by 4 bases and J by 5 bases, with 15 bases between them. This CDR3 contains 15 residues. Germline loops: CDR1 SGHTA, CDR2 FQGNSA. The CDR3 coding sequence is TGTGCCAGCAGCTCCCGGCCCCGCAGGGACAATGAGCAGTTCTTC. This encodes CASSSRPRRDNEQFF.

The chain is built from TRBV7-9 and TRBJ2-7; 14 positions match TRBD2. Looked up from germline, CDR1 is SEHNR and CDR2 is FQNEAQ (reference sequence). V lost 5 bases to trimming and J lost 3 bases; unmatched junction nucleotides: 9. The CDR3 sequence is 17 residues long. The CDR3 spells CASSPGTSGRGDYEQYF. The CDR3, as DNA: TGTGCCAGCAGCCCGGGGACTAGCGGGAGAGGGGACTACGAGCAGTACTTC.

The chain is built from TRBV21-1 and TRBJ1-5. TRBV21-1 constitutes a pseudogene. This CDR3 has 15 residues. The CDR3 here is CASSKSGTSKEPQHF. In nucleotides, the CDR3 is TGTGCCAGCAGCAAAAGTGGGACTTCGAAGGAGCCCCAGCATTTT.

The chain uses TRBV9 and TRBJ2-2; TRBD1 aligns across 10 bases. Unmatched junction bases numbered 10, after V lost 4 bases and J lost 4 bases. The CDR3 has 17 amino acids. The germline gives CDR1 SGDLS, CDR2 YYNGEE. The CDR3 sequence is CASSSALDRGITGELFF. As DNA, the CDR3 is TGTGCCAGCAGCTCCGCACTGGACAGGGGGATCACCGGGGAGCTGTTTTTT. Full variable domain (rest looked up from reference TRBV9 and TRBJ2-2): DSGVTQTPKHLITATGQRVTLRCSPRSGDLSVYWYQQSLDQGLQFLIQYYNGEERAKGNILERFSAQQFPDLHSELNLSSLELGDSALYFCASSSALDRGITGELFFGEGSRLTVL.

This clone was observed once. The genes are TRBV27 and TRBJ2-1; 11 bases map to TRBD2. This CDR3 is built from 15 residues. Per the germline V gene, CDR1 is MNHEY and CDR2 is SMNVEV (reference sequence). V shed 5 bases and J 3 bases; nucleotides not matched to a gene: 3. CDR3: CASSPLAGGYNEQFF. DNA for the CDR3: TGTGCCAGCAGTCCCCTAGCGGGAGGCTACAATGAGCAGTTCTTC.

This rearrangement joins TRBV2 to TRBJ2-1; 9 nucleotides agree with TRBD2. After removal of 5 bases from V and 10 bases from J, the junction contained 12 bases not matched to a gene. CDR3 length: 15 amino acids. The germline V gene has CDR1 SNHLY and CDR2 FYNNEI. The CDR3 sequence is CASSKGREGLWEQFF. In DNA, the CDR3 is TGTGCCAGCAGTAAGGGGCGGGAGGGCCTCTGGGAGCAGTTCTTC.

The chain combines TRBV7-2 with TRBJ2-2, with D possibly being TRBD2 (6 bases). Germline V gives CDR1 SGHTA, CDR2 FQGNSA. This CDR3 comprises 15 residues. Trimming stripped 5 bases from V and 6 bases from J, with 16 bases between. The CDR3 DNA follows: TGTGCCAGCAGCAGGGGTCCGGGGGAAGCCGGGGAGCTGTTTTTT. It translates to CASSRGPGEAGELFF.

The chain is built from TRBV7-2 and TRBJ2-1, with 9 positions matching TRBD1. J was trimmed by 7 bases and V by 5 bases; bases with no gene match: 12. The CDR3 sequence is 16 residues long. The germline V gene encodes CDR1 SGHTA and CDR2 FQGNSA. The CDR3 coding sequence is TGTGCCAGCAGCCGACTGGCGGGACAGGGCGGGAATGAGCAGTTCTTC. Translated: CASSRLAGQGGNEQFF.

The chain employs TRBV27 and TRBJ2-7; tentative D call: TRBD2 (5 bases). In germline, CDR1 is MNHEY, CDR2 SMNVEV (reference sequence). The CDR3 covers 13 residues. Trimming cost V 8 bases and J 2 bases, with 13 bases left between them. Here the CDR3 DNA reads TGTGCCAGCGGGAGTTTCGGAGCCTACGAGCAGTACTTC. Translation gives CASGSFGAYEQYF.

The chain has TRBV6-5 and TRBJ2-7, with D unclear. The CDR3 totals 13 residues. Deletions cut 5 bases from V and 0 bases from J, with 8 bases between. Germline CDR1 reads MNHEY; CDR2 reads SVGAGI. The CDR3 is CASSTTYSYEQYF. The CDR3 DNA sequence: TGTGCCAGCAGTACGACTTACTCCTACGAGCAGTACTTC.

The V call is TRBV18, the J call TRBJ1-5; D gene unclear. Trimming removed 3 bases from V and 4 bases from J, with 10 bases in between. This CDR3 is 14 amino acids long. In germline, CDR1 is KGHSH, CDR2 LQKENI. The CDR3 is CASSPDAVNQPQHF. CDR3 DNA: TGTGCCAGCTCACCGGACGCGGTTAATCAGCCCCAGCATTTT.

V gene TRBV27 combines with J gene TRBJ1-5, with D unresolved. The CDR3 totals 15 residues. Trimming pared 6 bases from V and 4 bases from J, leaving 16 bases between. From germline, CDR1 is MNHEY and CDR2 SMNVEV (reference sequence). DNA of the CDR3: TGTGCCAGCAGGGATTTCGGCACAAAAAATCAGCCCCAGCATTTT. It translates to CASRDFGTKNQPQHF.

The rearrangement links TRBV19 to TRBJ2-5; unclear D gene. Per the germline V gene, CDR1 is LNHDA and CDR2 is SQIVND (reference sequence). Trimming cost V 6 bases and J 1 base, with 12 bases left between them. The CDR3 covers 14 residues. The CDR3: CASSDSYLQETQYF. The CDR3 DNA follows: TGTGCCAGTAGCGACTCCTACCTCCAAGAGACCCAGTACTTC.